This entry lists 20 T cell receptor beta chains sequenced from one sample in a study of chemoradiotherapy in HPV16-positive cancers. Sequencing was performed with immunoSEQ multiplex PCR; in TCRdb, only in-frame clones are kept and a portion is missing. The sample contains approximately 9,700 clones, about 80% of which appear only once. Sequencing used tumor tissue, obtained from a patient who underwent chemoradiotherapy. These receptors all come from a human donor with HPV-associated anogenital cancer.

The chain is built from TRBV2 and TRBJ1-6; D is undetermined. This CDR3 comprises 15 residues. The V end was cut by 7 bases, the J end by 5 bases, with 15 bases between. Germline V lookup: CDR1 SNHLY, CDR2 FYNNEI. CDR3: CASTLGQSNNSPLHF. The CDR3 DNA reads as TGTGCCAGCACCCTTGGGCAGTCCAATAATTCACCCCTCCACTTT.

The V gene is TRBV5-6, the J gene TRBJ2-7; perhaps TRBD1 as D (6 bases). In germline, CDR1 is SGHDT, CDR2 YYEEEE. The V end was cut by 4 bases, the J end by 3 bases, with 14 bases between. The CDR3 is made up of 14 amino acids. CDR3 sequence (DNA): TGTGCCAGCAGCAACGACAGGTATCACTACGAGCAGTACTTC. It codes for CASSNDRYHYEQYF.

This clone was seen just once. The chain has TRBV13 and TRBJ2-7, with a tentative D call TRBD2 (5 bases). Germline CDR1 PRHDT, CDR2 FYEKMQ (reference sequence). This CDR3 is 15 amino acids long. Between the trimmed V and J ends, which lost 3 bases and 4 bases, there was a span of 16 bases. The CDR3 spells CASSFSPGGGYEQYF. CDR3 in DNA: TGTGCCAGCAGCTTTTCCCCAGGAGGTGGGTACGAGCAGTACTTC.

CDR3 residues: CASSLGGAGQPQHF. The DNA of the CDR3 is TGTGCCAGCAGCTTAGGGGGGGCAGGTCAGCCCCAGCATTTT. V is TRBV13 and J is TRBJ1-5; possibly TRBD1 for D (6 bases). The CDR3 has 14 amino acids. V was cut by 0 bases and J by 6 bases, with 9 bases left in between. CDR1 and CDR2 (germline): PRHDT, FYEKMQ (reference sequence).

This sequence joins TRBV13 and TRBJ2-4, with D maybe TRBD1 (5 bases). The CDR3 has 14 residues. From germline, CDR1 is PRHDT and CDR2 FYEKMQ (reference sequence). V was cut by 5 bases and J by 0 bases, with 8 bases left in between. CDR3 DNA: TGTGCCAGCAGCCCGACAGTAGCCAAAAACATTCAGTACTTC. It is translated as CASSPTVAKNIQYF.

The V gene is TRBV30, the J gene TRBJ2-7, with 8 positions matching TRBD1. Germline assignment: CDR1 GTSNPN and CDR2 SVGIG (reference sequence). J lost 3 bases, V lost 7 bases, and 8 bases had no gene match. This CDR3 is 13 amino acids long. The CDR3 loop is CASSDRAGYEQYF. CDR3 coding DNA: TGTGCCTCCTCGGACAGGGCGGGCTACGAGCAGTACTTC.

This chain uses TRBV27 with TRBJ1-4; D call uncertain. With 7 bases removed from V and 4 bases from J, the gap between germline ends came to 4 bases. Germline values: CDR1 MNHEY, CDR2 SMNVEV (reference sequence). The CDR3 has 11 residues. CDR3 nucleotides: TGTGCCAGCAAGGGTAATGAAAAACTGTTTTTT. This translates into CASKGNEKLFF.

The chain is built from TRBV11-3 and TRBJ2-7; 8 bases map to TRBD1. Germline CDR1 SGHNT, CDR2 YENEEA. This CDR3 is built from 16 residues. Trimming took 5 bases from V and 3 from J; bases not matched to a gene: 12. The CDR3 coding sequence is TGTGCCAGCAGCACCCCAAGACAGGGGACGAACTACGAGCAGTACTTC. Its protein is CASSTPRQGTNYEQYF.

This clone turned up a few times. The chain links TRBV7-6 to TRBJ2-7, with a possible D match to TRBD2 (6 bases). Germline V gene sequence: CDR1 SGHVS, CDR2 FNYEAQ. CDR3 length equals 14 residues. V was shortened by 7 bases and J by 5 bases, with 18 bases between the two germline ends. CDR3 DNA sequence: TGTGCCAGCATTGGGGGGTCCCCGGACCACGAGCAGTACTTC. Its translation is CASIGGSPDHEQYF.

V gene TRBV14 combines with J gene TRBJ1-1, with a weak D call TRBD1 (6 bases). Germline V gives CDR1 SGHDN, CDR2 FVKESK. CDR3 length: 13 residues. Trimming removed 6 bases at V and 5 bases at J, with 13 bases between. CDR3 protein: CASRQGGGTEAFF. CDR3 bases: TGTGCCAGCAGACAGGGAGGGGGAACTGAAGCTTTCTTT.

The V gene is TRBV7-9, the J gene TRBJ2-7, with TRBD2 matching 7 bases. This CDR3 contains 15 residues. V was pared by 1 base and J by 3 bases, with 6 bases of the junction left unmatched. Germline V CDR1 and CDR2: SEHNR, FQNEAQ (reference sequence). DNA for the CDR3: TGTGCCAGCAGCTTAGAGGGCGGGGGAAACTACGAGCAGTACTTC. This gives the protein CASSLEGGGNYEQYF.

The rearrangement links TRBV5-6 to TRBJ1-4; D not certain. V lost 5 bases to trimming and J lost 0 bases, with 14 bases between them. CDR1 is SGHDT and CDR2 is YYEEEE in the germline V gene. This CDR3 is built from 16 residues. As DNA, the CDR3 is TGTGCCAGCAGTCGGGAGCCAGGCGCAACTAATGAAAAACTGTTTTTT. Its translation is CASSREPGATNEKLFF. The variable domain in full, with the rest retrieved from reference TRBV5-6 and TRBJ1-4, is DAGVTQSPTHLIKTRGQQVTLRCSPKSGHDTVSWYQQALGQGPQFIFQYYEEEERQRGNFPDRFSGHQFPNYSSELNVNALLLGDSALYLCASSREPGATNEKLFFGSGTQLSVL.

The chain has TRBV19 and TRBJ1-5, with a weak D call TRBD1 (6 bases). Looked up from germline, CDR1 is LNHDA and CDR2 is SQIVND (reference sequence). This CDR3 has 17 amino acids. The germline V and J ends were trimmed by 5 bases and 6 bases, with 23 bases remaining between them. In nucleotides, the CDR3 is TGTGCCAGTAGTCTCTTCCCCCTCCGCAGGGGCGGTCAGCCCCAGCATTTT. Protein product: CASSLFPLRRGGQPQHF.

The V and J genes are TRBV7-9 and TRBJ1-1; D is ambiguous. The CDR3 is made up of 13 amino acids. CDR1 is SEHNR and CDR2 is FQNEAQ in the germline V gene (reference sequence). V was clipped by 5 bases and J by 0 bases, with 7 bases between them. The CDR3 sequence: CASSLELNTEAFF. CDR3 DNA: TGTGCCAGCAGCCTCGAGCTGAACACTGAAGCTTTCTTT.

The CDR3, as DNA: TGTGCCAGTAGGGAGTTAGGCACAGATACGCAGTATTTT. Translating it yields CASRELGTDTQYF. The rearrangement joins TRBV19 to TRBJ2-3, with unresolved D. CDR1 is LNHDA and CDR2 is SQIVND in the germline V gene (reference sequence). The CDR3 consists of 13 residues. The V end lost 6 bases, the J end lost 1 base, and 8 bases lay between the germline ends.

The chain joins TRBV4-1 to TRBJ1-5, with D unresolved. Germline V CDR1 and CDR2: MGHRA, YSYEKL. CDR3 size: 17 residues. The ends were cut back, 0 bases at V and 0 bases at J, with 12 bases in the middle. CDR3 sequence reads: CASSQDLFGNSNQPQHF. CDR3 bases: TGCGCCAGCAGCCAAGACCTTTTTGGAAATAGCAATCAGCCCCAGCATTTT.

V gene TRBV2 combines with J gene TRBJ1-5; a weak D match, TRBD1 (6 bases). CDR3 length: 17 amino acids. CDR1 is SNHLY, CDR2 FYNNEI, per germline. V was trimmed by 2 bases and J by 3 bases, leaving 17 bases between them. CDR3 amino acids: CASSEIIGGGDNQPQHF. The CDR3 region has the DNA TGTGCCAGCAGTGAAATTATAGGGGGAGGGGACAATCAGCCCCAGCATTTT.

V is TRBV7-9 and J is TRBJ2-3; perhaps TRBD2 as D (5 bases). The CDR3 runs to 15 residues. Germline V lookup: CDR1 SEHNR, CDR2 FQNEAQ (reference sequence). V was pared by 4 bases and J by 1 base, with 12 bases between. CDR3 region: CASSSEGRGTDTQYF. As DNA, the CDR3 is TGTGCCAGCAGCTCCGAAGGGAGAGGCACAGATACGCAGTATTTT.

This clone was picked up a small number of times. The chain carries TRBV3-1 (or the pseudogene TRBV3-2) and TRBJ1-4, with D uncertain. The ends were cut back, 2 bases at V and 13 bases at J, with 2 bases in the middle. This CDR3 contains 9 residues. Germline loops: CDR1 LGHDT, CDR2 YNNKEL (reference sequence). CDR3 DNA sequence: TGTGCCAGCAGCCAAAGACTGTTTTTT. Its protein product is CASSQRLFF.

The V and J genes are TRBV7-3 and TRBJ2-5, with 8 nucleotides matching TRBD2. Trimming took 5 bases from V and 5 from J; bases not matched to a gene: 4. The CDR3 length is 13 residues. The V gene's germline CDR1 is SGHTA and CDR2 FQGTGA. Here the CDR3 DNA reads TGTGCCAGCAGCCCCGGGGGGGAGGAGACCCAGTACTTC. Its translation is CASSPGGEETQYF. The complete variable domain, with remaining parts taken from reference TRBV7-3 and TRBJ2-5, reads GAGVSQTPSNKVTEKGKYVELRCDPISGHTALYWYRQSLGQGPEFLIYFQGTGAADDSGLPNDRFFAVRPEGSVSTLKIQRTERGDSAVYLCASSPGGEETQYFGPGTRLLVL.